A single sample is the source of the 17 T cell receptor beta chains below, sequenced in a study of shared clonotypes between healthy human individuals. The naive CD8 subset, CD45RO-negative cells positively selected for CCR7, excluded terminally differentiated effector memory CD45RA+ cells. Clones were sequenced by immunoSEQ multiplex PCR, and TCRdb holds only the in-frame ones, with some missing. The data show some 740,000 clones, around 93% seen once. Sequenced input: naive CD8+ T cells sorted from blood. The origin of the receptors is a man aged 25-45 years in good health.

CDR3 sequence (DNA): TGTGCCAGTAGTATGGGGTCGGACCCCTGGACCTACGAGCAGTACTTC. Its protein product is CASSMGSDPWTYEQYF. The rearrangement links TRBV19 to TRBJ2-7; D is ambiguous. Germline lookup yields CDR1 LNHDA and CDR2 SQIVND (reference sequence). The CDR3 loop spans 16 amino acids. Trimming took off 3 bases at V and 2 bases at J, with 17 bases between the two ends.

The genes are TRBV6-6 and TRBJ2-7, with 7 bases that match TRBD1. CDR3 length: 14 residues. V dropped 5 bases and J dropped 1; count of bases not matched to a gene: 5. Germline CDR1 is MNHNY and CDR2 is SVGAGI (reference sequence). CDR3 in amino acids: CASSRQGRSYEQYF. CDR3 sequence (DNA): TGTGCCAGCAGTCGACAGGGAAGATCCTACGAGCAGTACTTC.

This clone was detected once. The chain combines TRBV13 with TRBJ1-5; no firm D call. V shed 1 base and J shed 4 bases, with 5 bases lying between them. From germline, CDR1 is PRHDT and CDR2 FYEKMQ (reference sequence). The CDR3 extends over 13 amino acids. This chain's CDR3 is CASSLAGNQPQHF. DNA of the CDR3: TGTGCCAGCAGCTTAGCAGGAAATCAGCCCCAGCATTTT.

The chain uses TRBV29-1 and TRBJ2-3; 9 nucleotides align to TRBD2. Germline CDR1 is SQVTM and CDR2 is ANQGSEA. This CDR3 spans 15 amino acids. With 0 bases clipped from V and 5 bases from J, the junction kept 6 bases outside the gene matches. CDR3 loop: CSVEELQREEDTQYF. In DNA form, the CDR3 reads TGCAGCGTTGAAGAATTACAGCGGGAGGAAGATACGCAGTATTTT.

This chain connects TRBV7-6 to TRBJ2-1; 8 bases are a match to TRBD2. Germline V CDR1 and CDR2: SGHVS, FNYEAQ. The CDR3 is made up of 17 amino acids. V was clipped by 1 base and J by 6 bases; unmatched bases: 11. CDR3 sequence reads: CASSLVTGLAGSNEQFF. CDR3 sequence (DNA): TGTGCCAGCAGCTTAGTCACGGGGCTAGCGGGTAGCAATGAGCAGTTCTTC.

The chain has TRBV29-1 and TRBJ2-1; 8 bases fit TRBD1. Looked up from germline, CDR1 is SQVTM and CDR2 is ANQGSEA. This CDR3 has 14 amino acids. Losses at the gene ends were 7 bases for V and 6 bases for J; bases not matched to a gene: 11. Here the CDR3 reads CSGGDRRSSNEQFF. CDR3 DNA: TGCAGCGGCGGGGACAGGCGCTCAAGCAATGAGCAGTTCTTC.

CDR3 residues: CASSQREQGVGKLFF. The CDR3 bases are TGTGCCAGCAGCCAGCGGGAACAGGGTGTTGGGAAACTGTTTTTT. The V call is TRBV7-9, the J call TRBJ1-4, with a weak D call TRBD1 (6 bases). V lost 5 bases and J 11 bases, leaving 21 bases between the germline ends. This CDR3 has 15 amino acids. The germline V gene encodes CDR1 SEHNR and CDR2 FQNEAQ (reference sequence).

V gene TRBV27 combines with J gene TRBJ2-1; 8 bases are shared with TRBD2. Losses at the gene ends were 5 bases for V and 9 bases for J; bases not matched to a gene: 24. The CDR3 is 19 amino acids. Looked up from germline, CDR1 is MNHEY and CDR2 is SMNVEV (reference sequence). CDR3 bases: TGTGCCAGCAGTCACTACGGAGGTGGCGGGAGGACCTTTTACGTTGAGCAGTTCTTC. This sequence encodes CASSHYGGGGRTFYVEQFF.

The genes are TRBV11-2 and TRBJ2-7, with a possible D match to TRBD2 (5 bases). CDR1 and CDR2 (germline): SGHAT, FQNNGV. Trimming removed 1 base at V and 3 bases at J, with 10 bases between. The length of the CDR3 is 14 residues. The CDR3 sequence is CASSLVGEDYEQYF. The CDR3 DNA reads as TGTGCCAGCAGCTTAGTCGGGGAAGACTACGAGCAGTACTTC.

CDR3 sequence reads: CASSLGGTDTDTQYF. The DNA of the CDR3 is TGTGCCAGCAGCTTAGGCGGGACGGACACAGATACGCAGTATTTT. V is TRBV11-3 and J is TRBJ2-3, with D maybe TRBD2 (6 bases). The V end was cut by 1 base, the J end by 2 bases, with 10 bases between. This CDR3 contains 15 residues. CDR1 SGHNT and CDR2 YENEEA come from the germline V gene.

The CDR3 DNA sequence: TGTGCCAGCAGCCCATCCTTAGGACTAGCGGGTAACACCGGGGAGCTGTTTTTT. This sequence encodes CASSPSLGLAGNTGELFF. The chain is built from TRBV4-2 and TRBJ2-2, with 11 bases aligning to TRBD2. This CDR3 has 18 residues. Per germline, CDR1 LGHNA and CDR2 YNFKEQ. V dropped 4 bases and J dropped 2; count of bases not matched to a gene: 9.

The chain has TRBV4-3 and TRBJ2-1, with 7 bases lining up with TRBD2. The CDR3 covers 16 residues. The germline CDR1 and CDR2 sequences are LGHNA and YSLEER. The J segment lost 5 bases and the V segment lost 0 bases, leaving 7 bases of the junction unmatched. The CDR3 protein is CASSQDGRELHNEQFF. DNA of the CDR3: TGCGCCAGCAGCCAAGATGGGCGGGAGCTCCACAATGAGCAGTTCTTC.

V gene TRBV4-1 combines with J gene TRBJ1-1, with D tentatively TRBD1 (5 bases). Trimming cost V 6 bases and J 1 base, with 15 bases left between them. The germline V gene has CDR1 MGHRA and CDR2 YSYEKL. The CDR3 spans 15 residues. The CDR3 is CASRQPGLANTEAFF. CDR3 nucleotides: TGCGCCAGCAGGCAACCGGGGCTGGCGAACACTGAAGCTTTCTTT.

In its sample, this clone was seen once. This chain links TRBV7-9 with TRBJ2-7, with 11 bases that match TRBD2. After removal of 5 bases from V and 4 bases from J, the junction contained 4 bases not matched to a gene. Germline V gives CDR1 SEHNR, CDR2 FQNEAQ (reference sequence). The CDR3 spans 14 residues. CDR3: CASSNTSGGYEQYF. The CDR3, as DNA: TGTGCCAGCAGCAACACTAGCGGGGGATACGAGCAGTACTTC.

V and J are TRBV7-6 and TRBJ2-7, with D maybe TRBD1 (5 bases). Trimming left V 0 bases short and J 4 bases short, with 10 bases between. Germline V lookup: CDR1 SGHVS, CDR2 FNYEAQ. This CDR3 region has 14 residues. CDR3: CASSLAQGPYEQYF. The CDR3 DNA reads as TGTGCCAGCAGCTTAGCGCAGGGCCCTTACGAGCAGTACTTC.

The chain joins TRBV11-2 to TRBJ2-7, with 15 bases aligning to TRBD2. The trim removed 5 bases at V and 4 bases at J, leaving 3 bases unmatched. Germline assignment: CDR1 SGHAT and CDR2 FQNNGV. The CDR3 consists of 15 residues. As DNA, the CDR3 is TGTGCCAGCAGCCCGGGGACTAGCGGGAGGTACGAGCAGTACTTC. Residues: CASSPGTSGRYEQYF.

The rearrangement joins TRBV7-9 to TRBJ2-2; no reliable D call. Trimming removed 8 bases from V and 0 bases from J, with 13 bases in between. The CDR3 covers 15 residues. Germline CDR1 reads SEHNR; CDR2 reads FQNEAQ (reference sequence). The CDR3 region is CASRTDDANTGELFF. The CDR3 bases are TGTGCCAGCCGTACTGACGATGCGAACACCGGGGAGCTGTTTTTT.